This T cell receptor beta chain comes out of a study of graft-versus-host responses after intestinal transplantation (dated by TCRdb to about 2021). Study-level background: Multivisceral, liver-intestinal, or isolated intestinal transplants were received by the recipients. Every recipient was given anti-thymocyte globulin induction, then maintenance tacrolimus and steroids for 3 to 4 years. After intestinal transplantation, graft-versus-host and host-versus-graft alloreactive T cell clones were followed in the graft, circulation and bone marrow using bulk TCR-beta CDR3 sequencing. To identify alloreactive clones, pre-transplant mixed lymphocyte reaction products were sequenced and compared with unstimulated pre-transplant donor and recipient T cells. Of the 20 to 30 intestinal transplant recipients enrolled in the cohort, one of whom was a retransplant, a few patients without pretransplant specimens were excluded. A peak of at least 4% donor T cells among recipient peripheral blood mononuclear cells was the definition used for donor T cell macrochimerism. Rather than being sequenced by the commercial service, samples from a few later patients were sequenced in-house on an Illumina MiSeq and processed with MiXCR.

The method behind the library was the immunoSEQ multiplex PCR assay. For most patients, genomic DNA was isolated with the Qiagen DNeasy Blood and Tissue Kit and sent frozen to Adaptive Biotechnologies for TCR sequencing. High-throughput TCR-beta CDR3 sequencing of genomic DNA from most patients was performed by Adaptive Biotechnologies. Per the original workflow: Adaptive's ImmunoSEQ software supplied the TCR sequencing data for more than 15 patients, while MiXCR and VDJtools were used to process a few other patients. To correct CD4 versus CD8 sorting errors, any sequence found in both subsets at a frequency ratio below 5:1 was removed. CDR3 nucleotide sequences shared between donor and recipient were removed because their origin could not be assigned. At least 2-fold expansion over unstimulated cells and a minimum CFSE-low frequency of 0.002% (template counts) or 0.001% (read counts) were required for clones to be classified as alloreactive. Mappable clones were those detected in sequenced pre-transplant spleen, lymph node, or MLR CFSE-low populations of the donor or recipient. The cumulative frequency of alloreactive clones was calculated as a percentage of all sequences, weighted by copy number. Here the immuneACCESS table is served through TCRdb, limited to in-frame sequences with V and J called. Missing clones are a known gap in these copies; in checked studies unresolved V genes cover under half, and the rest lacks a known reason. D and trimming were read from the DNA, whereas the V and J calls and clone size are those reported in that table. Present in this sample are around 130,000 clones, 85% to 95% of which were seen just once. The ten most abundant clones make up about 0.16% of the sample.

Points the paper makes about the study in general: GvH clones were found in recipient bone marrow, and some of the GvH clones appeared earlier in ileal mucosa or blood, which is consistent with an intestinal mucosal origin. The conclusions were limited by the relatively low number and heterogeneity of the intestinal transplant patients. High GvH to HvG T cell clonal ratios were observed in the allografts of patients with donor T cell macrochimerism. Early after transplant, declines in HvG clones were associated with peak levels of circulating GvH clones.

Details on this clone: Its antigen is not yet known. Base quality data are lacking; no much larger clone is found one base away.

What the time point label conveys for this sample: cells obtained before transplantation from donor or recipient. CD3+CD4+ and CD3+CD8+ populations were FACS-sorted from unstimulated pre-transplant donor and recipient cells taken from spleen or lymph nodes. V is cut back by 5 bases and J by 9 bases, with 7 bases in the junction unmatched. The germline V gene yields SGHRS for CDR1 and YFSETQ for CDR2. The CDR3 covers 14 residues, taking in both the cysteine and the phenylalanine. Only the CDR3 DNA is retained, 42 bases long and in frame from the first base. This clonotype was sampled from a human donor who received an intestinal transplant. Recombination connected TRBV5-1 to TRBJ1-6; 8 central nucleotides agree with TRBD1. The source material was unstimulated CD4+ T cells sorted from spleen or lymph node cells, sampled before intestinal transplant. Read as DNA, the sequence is TGCGCCAGCAGTTGGGACAGGACCAGTTCACCCCTCCACTTT. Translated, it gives CASSWDRTSSPLHF. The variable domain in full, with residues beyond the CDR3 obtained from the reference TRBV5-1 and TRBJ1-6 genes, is KAGVTQTPRYLIKTRGQQVTLSCSPISGHRSVSWYQQTPGQGLQFLFEYFSETQRNKGNFPGRFSGRQFSNSRSEMNVSTLELGDSALYLCASSWDRTSSPLHFGNGTRLTVT.